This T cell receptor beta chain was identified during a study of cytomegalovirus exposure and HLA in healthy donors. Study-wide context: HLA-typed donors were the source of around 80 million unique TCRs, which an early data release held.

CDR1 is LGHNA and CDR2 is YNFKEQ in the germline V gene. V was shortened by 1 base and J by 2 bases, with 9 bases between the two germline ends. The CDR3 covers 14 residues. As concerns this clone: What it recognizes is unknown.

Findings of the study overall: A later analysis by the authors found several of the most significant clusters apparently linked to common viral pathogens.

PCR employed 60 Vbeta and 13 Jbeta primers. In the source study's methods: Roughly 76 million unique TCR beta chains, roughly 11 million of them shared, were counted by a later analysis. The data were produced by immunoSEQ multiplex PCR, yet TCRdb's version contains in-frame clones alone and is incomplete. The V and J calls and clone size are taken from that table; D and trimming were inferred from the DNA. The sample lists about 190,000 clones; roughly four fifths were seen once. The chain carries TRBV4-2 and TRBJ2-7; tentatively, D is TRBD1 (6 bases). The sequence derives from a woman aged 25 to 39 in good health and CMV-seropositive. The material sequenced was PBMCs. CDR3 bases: TGTGCCAGCAGCCAAGGGGACACCACCTACGAGCAGTACTTC. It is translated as CASSQGDTTYEQYF.